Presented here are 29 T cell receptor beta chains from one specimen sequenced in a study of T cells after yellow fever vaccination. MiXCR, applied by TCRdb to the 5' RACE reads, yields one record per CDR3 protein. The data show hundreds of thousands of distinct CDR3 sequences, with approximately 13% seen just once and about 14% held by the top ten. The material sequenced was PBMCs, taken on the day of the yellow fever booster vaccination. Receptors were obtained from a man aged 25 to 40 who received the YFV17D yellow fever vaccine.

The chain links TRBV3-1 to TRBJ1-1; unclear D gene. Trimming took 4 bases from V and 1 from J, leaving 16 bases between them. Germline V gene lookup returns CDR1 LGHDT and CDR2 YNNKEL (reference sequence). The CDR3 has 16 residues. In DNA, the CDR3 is TGTGCCAGCAGCCGCAGCGAAGAGGTAAGGAACACTGAAGCTTTCTTT. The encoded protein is CASSRSEEVRNTEAFF.

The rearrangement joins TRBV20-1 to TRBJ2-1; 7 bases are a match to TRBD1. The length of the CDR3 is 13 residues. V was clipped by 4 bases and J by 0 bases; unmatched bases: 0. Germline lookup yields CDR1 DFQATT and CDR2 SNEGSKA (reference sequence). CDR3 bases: TGCAGTGCTAACAGGGGCTCCTACAATGAGCAGTTCTTC. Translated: CSANRGSYNEQFF.

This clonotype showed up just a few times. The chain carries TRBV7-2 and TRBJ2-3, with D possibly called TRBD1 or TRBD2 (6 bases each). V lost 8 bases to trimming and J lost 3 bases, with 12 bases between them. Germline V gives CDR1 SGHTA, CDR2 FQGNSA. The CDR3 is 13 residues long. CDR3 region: CASFGGTTDTQYF. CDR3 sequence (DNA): TGTGCCAGCTTTGGCGGGACAACAGATACGCAGTATTTT.

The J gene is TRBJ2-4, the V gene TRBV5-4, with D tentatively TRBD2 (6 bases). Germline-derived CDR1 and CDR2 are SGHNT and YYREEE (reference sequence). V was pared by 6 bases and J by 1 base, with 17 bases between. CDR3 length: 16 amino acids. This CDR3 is CASTTGGSVAKNIQYF. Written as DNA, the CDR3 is TGTGCCAGCACCACCGGAGGGTCCGTCGCCAAAAACATTCAGTACTTC.

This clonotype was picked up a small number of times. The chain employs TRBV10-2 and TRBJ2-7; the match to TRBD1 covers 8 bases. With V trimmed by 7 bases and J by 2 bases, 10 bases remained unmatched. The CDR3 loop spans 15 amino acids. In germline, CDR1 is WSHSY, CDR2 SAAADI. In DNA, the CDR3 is TGCGCCAGCACCAGCCCCGGACAGGGAGCCTACGAGCAGTACTTC. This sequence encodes CASTSPGQGAYEQYF.

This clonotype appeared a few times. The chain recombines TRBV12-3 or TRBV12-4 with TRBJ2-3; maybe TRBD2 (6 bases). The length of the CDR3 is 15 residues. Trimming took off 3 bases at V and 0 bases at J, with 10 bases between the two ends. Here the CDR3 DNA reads TGTGCCAGCAGTTTTGCAGGGACTAGCACAGATACGCAGTATTTT. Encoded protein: CASSFAGTSTDTQYF.

CDR3 in amino acids: CASSPIEGGDSGANVLTF. CDR3 DNA: TGTGCCAGCAGCCCCATCGAGGGGGGAGACTCTGGGGCCAACGTCCTGACTTTC. The V and J genes are TRBV11-1 and TRBJ2-6; D could derive from TRBD1 or TRBD2 (6 bases each). The V end was cut by 5 bases, the J end by 0 bases, with 17 bases between. The CDR3 runs 18 residues. The germline gives CDR1 SGHAT, CDR2 FQDESV (reference sequence).

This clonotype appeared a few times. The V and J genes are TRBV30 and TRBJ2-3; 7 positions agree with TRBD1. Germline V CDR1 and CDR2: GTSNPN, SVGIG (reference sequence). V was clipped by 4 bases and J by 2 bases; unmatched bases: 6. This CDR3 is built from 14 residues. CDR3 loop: CAWIRQGTTDTQYF. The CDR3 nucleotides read TGTGCCTGGATCCGACAGGGAACCACAGATACGCAGTATTTT.

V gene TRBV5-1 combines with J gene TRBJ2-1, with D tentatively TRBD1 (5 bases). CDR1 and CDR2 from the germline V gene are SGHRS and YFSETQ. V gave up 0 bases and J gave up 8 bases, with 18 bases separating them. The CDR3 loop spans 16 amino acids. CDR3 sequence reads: CASSLGPDTLFYEQFF. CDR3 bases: TGCGCCAGCAGCTTGGGTCCGGACACCCTCTTTTATGAGCAGTTCTTC.

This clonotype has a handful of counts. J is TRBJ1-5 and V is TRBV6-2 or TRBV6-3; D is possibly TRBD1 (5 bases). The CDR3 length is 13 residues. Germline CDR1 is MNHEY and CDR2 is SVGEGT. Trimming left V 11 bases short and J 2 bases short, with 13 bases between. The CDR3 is CAVERGGNQPQHF. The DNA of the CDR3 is TGTGCCGTCGAAAGGGGTGGCAATCAGCCCCAGCATTTT.

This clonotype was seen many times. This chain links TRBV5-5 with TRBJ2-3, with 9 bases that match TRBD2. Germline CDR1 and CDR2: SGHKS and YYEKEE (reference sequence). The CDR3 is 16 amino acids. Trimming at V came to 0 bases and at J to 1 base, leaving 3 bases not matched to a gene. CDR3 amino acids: CASSLEGLARTDTQYF. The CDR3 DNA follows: TGTGCCAGCAGCTTGGAGGGACTAGCTCGCACAGATACGCAGTATTTT.

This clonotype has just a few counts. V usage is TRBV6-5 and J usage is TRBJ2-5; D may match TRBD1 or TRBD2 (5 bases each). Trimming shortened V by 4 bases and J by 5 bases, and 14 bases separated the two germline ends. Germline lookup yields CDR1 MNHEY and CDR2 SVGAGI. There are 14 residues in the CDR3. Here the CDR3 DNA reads TGTGCCAGCAGTTCAGGCCGAGGGGTTGAGACCCAGTACTTC. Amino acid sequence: CASSSGRGVETQYF.

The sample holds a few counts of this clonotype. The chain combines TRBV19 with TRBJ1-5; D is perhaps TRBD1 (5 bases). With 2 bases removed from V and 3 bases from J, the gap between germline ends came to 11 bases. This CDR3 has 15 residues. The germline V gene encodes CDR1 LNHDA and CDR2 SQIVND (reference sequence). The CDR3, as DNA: TGTGCCAGTAGTATACACTCGGGGGTCAATCAGCCCCAGCATTTT. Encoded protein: CASSIHSGVNQPQHF.

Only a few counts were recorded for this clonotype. CDR3 in amino acids: CATRRTGEDGYTF. The CDR3 region has the DNA TGTGCCACCAGAAGGACAGGAGAAGATGGCTACACCTTC. The V gene is TRBV24-1, the J gene TRBJ1-2, with TRBD1 identical over 7 bases. CDR1 is KGHDR and CDR2 is SFDVKD in the germline V gene. The CDR3 runs 13 residues. The V and J ends lost 7 bases and 6 bases, in that order; junction bases with no gene match: 7.

The CDR3 DNA sequence: TGTGCCAGCTCATCCGTTGGACAGACCTACGAGCAGTACTTC. Its translation: CASSSVGQTYEQYF. The J gene is TRBJ2-7, the V gene TRBV18, with D perhaps TRBD1 (6 bases). V was pared by 5 bases and J by 2 bases, with 13 bases between. CDR1 and CDR2 (germline): KGHSH, LQKENI. The CDR3 contains 14 residues.

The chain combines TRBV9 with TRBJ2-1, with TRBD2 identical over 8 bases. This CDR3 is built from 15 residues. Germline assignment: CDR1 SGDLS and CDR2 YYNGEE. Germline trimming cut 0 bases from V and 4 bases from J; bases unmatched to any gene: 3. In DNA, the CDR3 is TGTGCCAGCAGCGTAGACGGGAGGGGTTACAATGAGCAGTTCTTC. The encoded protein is CASSVDGRGYNEQFF.

The CDR3 protein is CSARATGVTEAFF. CDR3 bases: TGCAGTGCTAGAGCGACAGGGGTGACTGAAGCTTTCTTT. The rearrangement links TRBV20-1 to TRBJ1-1, with 8 bases matching TRBD1. CDR3 size: 13 residues. In germline, CDR1 is DFQATT, CDR2 SNEGSKA (reference sequence). J was trimmed by 5 bases and V by 1 base; bases with no gene match: 3.

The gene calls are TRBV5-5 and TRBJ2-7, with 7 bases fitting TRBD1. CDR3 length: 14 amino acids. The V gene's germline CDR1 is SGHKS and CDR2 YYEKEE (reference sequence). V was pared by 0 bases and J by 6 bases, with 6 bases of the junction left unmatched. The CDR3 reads CASSLEGAPGEQYF. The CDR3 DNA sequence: TGTGCCAGCAGCTTGGAGGGGGCTCCCGGCGAGCAGTACTTC.

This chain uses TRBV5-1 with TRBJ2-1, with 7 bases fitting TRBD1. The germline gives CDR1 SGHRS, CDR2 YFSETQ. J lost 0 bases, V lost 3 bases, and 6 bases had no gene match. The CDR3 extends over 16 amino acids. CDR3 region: CASSSTGTASYNEQFF. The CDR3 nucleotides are TGCGCCAGCAGCTCAACCGGGACAGCCTCCTACAATGAGCAGTTCTTC.

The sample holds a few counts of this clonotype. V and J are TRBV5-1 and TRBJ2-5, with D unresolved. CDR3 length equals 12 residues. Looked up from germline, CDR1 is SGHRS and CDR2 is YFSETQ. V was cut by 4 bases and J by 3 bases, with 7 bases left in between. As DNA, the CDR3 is TGCGCCAGCAGCACGGATAAAGAGACCCAGTACTTC. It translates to CASSTDKETQYF.

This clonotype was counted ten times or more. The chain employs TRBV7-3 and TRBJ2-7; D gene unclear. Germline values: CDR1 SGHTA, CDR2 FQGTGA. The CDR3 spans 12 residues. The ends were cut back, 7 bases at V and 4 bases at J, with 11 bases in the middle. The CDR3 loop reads CASMVPKYEQYF. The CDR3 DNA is TGTGCCAGCATGGTTCCGAAGTACGAGCAGTACTTC.

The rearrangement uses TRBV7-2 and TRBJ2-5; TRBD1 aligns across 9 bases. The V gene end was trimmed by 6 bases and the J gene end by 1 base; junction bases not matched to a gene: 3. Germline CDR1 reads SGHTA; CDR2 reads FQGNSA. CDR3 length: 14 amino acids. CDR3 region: CASSEDRGQETQYF. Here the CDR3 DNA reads TGTGCCAGCAGTGAGGACAGGGGCCAAGAGACCCAGTACTTC.

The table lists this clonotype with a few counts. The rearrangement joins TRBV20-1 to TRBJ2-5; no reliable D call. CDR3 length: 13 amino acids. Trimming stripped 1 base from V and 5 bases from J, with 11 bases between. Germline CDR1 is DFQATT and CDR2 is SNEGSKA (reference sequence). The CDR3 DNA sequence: TGCAGTGCTAGAGGGTCGAGCCGCGAGACCCAGTACTTC. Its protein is CSARGSSRETQYF.

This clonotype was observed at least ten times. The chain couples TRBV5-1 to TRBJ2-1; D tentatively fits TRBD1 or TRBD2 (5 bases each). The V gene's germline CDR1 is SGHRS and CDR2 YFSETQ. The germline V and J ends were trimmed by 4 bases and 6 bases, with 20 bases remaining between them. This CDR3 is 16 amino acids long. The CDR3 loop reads CASSRRDPFLSNEQFF. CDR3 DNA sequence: TGCGCCAGCAGCCGACGGGACCCTTTTTTGTCCAATGAGCAGTTCTTC.

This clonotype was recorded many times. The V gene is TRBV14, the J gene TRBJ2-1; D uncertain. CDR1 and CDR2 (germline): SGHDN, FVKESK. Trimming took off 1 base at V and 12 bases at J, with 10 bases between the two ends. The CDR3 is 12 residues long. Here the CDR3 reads CASSQGTPRQFF. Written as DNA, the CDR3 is TGTGCCAGCAGCCAAGGGACCCCGAGGCAGTTCTTC.

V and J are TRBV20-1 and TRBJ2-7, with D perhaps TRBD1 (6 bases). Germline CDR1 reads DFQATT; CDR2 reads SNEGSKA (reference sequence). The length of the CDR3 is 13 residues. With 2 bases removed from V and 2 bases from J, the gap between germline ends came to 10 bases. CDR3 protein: CSARTGKPYEQYF. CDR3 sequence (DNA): TGCAGTGCTAGAACAGGGAAGCCCTACGAGCAGTACTTC.

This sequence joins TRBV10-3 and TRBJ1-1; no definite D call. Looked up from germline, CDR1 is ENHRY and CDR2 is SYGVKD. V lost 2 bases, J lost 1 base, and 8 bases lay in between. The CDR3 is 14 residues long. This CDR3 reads CAISEKRGNTEAFF. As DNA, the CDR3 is TGTGCCATCAGTGAGAAGCGGGGGAACACTGAAGCTTTCTTT.

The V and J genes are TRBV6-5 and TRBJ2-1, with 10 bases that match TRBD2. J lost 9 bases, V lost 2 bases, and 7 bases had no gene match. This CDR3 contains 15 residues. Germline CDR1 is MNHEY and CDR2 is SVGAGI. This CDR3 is CASSYQREGQGEQFF. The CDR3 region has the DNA TGTGCCAGCAGTTACCAGCGGGAGGGCCAAGGTGAGCAGTTCTTC.

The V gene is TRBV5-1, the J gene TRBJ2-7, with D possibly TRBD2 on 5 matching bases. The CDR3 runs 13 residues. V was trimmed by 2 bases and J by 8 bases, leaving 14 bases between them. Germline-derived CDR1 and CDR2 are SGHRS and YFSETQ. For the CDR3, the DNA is TGCGCCAGCAGCTTAGCGGTTGAGGACCAGCAGTACTTC. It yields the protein CASSLAVEDQQYF.